What follows describes a single T cell receptor beta chain. Every one of the donors was a Caucasian adult that lived in Nashville, Tennessee. These data are taken from a study of shared clonotypes between healthy human individuals. The DNA input per sorted-subset replicate PCR was 200 ng, corresponding to 28,000 or so T cell genomes. Generated by immunoSEQ multiplex PCR, the TCRdb table keeps only in-frame clones and is missing some. Of about 2 million clones listed, roughly 94% were seen once; the top ten hold around 0.13%. The CDR3 sequence is 17 residues long. CDR1 is SGHTA, CDR2 FQGNSA, per germline. The V segment lost 4 bases and the J segment 3 bases; nucleotides outside the gene matches: 14.

This TCR was recovered from a man aged 18 to 30 in good health. The rearrangement joins TRBV7-2 to TRBJ1-2; 7 bases map to TRBD1. The sequenced material came from naive CD4+ T cells sorted from blood. As to subset: CD45RA+ positively selected. The CDR3 sequence is CASSSNRGRGIYYGYTF. The CDR3 nucleotides read TGTGCCAGCAGCTCAAATAGGGGCAGGGGGATTTACTATGGCTACACCTTC.